This section outlines one T cell receptor (beta chain) sequence together with its context. These data come from a study of cytomegalovirus exposure and HLA in healthy donors. Looking at the study overall: There were roughly 120 million unique TCR beta sequences, drawn from approximately 190 million T cells, in an earlier analysis. About 85 million unique TCR sequences came from HLA-typed donors in an early release.

PCR employed 60 Vbeta and 13 Jbeta primers. The table came from immunoSEQ multiplex PCR; TCRdb's copy has only in-frame clones and leaves some out. The repertoire holds about 91,000 clones, 64% seen once, with about 2.5% in the top ten. Germline V gives CDR1 SEHNR, CDR2 FQNEAQ (reference sequence). The CDR3 sequence is 12 residues long. V gave up 3 bases and J gave up 9 bases, with 9 bases separating them. The sequenced material came from PBMCs. The TCR was taken from a human donor in good health. The rearrangement uses TRBV7-9 and TRBJ1-5; D uncertain. CDR3 loop: CASSLGLGPQHF. The CDR3 nucleotides read TGTGCCAGCAGCTTGGGCCTGGGGCCCCAGCATTTT.